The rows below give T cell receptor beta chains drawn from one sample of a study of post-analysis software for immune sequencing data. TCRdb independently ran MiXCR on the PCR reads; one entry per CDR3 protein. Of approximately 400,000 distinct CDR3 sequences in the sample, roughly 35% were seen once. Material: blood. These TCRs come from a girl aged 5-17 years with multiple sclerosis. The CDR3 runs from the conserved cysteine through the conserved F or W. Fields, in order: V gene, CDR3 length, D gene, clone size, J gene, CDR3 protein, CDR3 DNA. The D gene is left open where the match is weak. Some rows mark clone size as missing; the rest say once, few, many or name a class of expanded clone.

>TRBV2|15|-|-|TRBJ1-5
CASSEWGTHNQPQHF
TGTGCCAGCAGTGAATGGGGGACACACAATCAGCCCCAGCATTTT
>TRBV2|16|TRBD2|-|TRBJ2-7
CASSEYRTSGSYEQYF
TGTGCCAGCAGTGAATATAGGACTAGCGGGTCCTACGAGCAGTACTTC
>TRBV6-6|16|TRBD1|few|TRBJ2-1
CASSYLRPGQANEQFF
TGTGCCAGCTCTTACCTTCGTCCGGGACAGGCCAATGAGCAGTTCTTC
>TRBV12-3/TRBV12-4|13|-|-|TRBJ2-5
CASSPPGEETQYF
TGTGCCAGCAGCCCACCCGGGGAGGAGACCCAGTACTTC
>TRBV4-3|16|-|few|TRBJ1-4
CASSQDKRRINEKLFF
TGCGCCAGCAGCCAAGATAAGCGACGGATTAATGAAAAACTGTTTTTT
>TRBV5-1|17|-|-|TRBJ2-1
CASSLAWTNGPVDEQFF
TGCGCCAGCAGCCTCGCCTGGACTAACGGCCCGGTAGATGAGCAGTTCTTC
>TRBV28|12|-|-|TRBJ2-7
CSSSLPGVEQYF
TGTTCCAGCAGTTTGCCAGGGGTCGAGCAGTACTTC
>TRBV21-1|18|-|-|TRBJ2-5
CASSKGQPQGGQTETQYF
TGTGCCAGCAGCAAAGGCCAACCCCAAGGGGGGCAGACGGAGACCCAGTACTTC
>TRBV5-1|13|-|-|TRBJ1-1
CASRPTENTEAFF
TGCGCCAGCAGGCCTACAGAGAACACTGAAGCTTTCTTT
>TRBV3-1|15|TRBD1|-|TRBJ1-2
CASSHRRDRGSGYTF
TGTGCCAGCAGCCACCGCCGGGACAGGGGAAGCGGCTACACCTTC
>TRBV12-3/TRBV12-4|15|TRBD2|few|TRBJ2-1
CASTPLAGGLNEQFF
TGTGCCAGCACTCCTCTAGCGGGGGGCCTCAATGAGCAGTTCTTC
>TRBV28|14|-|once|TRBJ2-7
CASSIINRAYEQYF
TGTGCCAGCAGCATAATAAACAGGGCCTACGAGCAGTACTTC
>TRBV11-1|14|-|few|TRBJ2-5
CASSFVARGETQYF
TGTGCCAGCAGCTTTGTGGCTAGAGGAGAGACCCAGTACTTC
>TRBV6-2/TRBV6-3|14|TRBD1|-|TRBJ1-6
CASSLQGIQSPLHF
TGTGCCAGCAGCCTACAGGGGATTCAGTCACCCCTCCACTTT
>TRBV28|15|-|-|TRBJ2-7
CASSQPEAGSYEQYF
TGTGCCAGCAGCCAGCCGGAGGCGGGGTCCTACGAGCAGTACTTC
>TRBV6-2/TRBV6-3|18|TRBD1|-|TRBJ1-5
CASSKRRDRVRSEQPQHF
TGTGCCAGCAGCAAGCGCCGGGACAGGGTGAGGTCAGAACAGCCCCAGCATTTT
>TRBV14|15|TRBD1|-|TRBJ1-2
CASSPWTGGEHGYTF
TGTGCCAGCAGCCCATGGACAGGGGGAGAGCATGGCTACACCTTC
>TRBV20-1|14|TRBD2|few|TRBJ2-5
CSARVSGGAETQYF
TGCAGTGCTAGAGTTAGCGGGGGGGCCGAGACCCAGTACTTC
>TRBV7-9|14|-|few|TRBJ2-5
CASSLAGVRETQYF
TGTGCCAGCAGCTTAGCGGGGGTCCGGGAGACCCAGTACTTC
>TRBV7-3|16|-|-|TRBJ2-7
CASSSQGGGPYNEQYF
TGTGCCAGCAGCTCACAGGGCGGGGGCCCCTACAATGAGCAGTACTTC
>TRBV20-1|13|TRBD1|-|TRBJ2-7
CSASGTGAHEQYF
TGCAGTGCTTCCGGGACAGGGGCCCACGAGCAGTACTTC
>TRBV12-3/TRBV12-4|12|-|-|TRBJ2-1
CASSLGLNEQFF
TGTGCCAGCAGTTTAGGCCTCAATGAGCAGTTCTTC
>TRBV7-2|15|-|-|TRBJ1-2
CASSLRGASNYGYTF
TGTGCCAGCAGCTTAAGGGGGGCGAGTAACTATGGCTACACCTTC
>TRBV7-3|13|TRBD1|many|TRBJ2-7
CASSRGQGYEQYF
TGTGCCAGCAGCCGCGGACAGGGGTACGAGCAGTACTTC
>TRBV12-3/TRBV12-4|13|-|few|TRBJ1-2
CASSLGGSDGYTF
TGTGCCAGCAGCCTGGGGGGATCGGATGGCTACACCTTC
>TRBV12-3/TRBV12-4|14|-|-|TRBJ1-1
CASSWDREVTEAFF
TGTGCCAGCAGTTGGGATCGGGAGGTCACTGAAGCTTTCTTT
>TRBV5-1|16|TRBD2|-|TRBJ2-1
CASSLFPSGGSNEQFF
TGCGCCAGCAGCTTGTTCCCTAGCGGGGGGTCCAATGAGCAGTTCTTC
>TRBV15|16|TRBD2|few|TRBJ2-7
CATSREVAGGSYEQYF
TGTGCCACCAGCAGAGAGGTCGCCGGGGGGTCCTACGAGCAGTACTTC
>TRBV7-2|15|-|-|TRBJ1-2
CASSLATWTDYGYTF
TGTGCCAGCAGCCTAGCCACCTGGACAGACTATGGCTACACCTTC
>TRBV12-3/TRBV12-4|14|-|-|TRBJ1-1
CASSKQWKRTEAFF
TGTGCCAGCAGTAAACAGTGGAAAAGGACTGAAGCTTTCTTT
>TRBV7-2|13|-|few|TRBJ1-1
CASRQVLNTEAFF
TGTGCCAGCAGACAAGTTCTGAACACTGAAGCTTTCTTT
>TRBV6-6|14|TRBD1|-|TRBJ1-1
CASSYWDRGGEAFF
TGTGCCAGCAGTTACTGGGACAGGGGCGGTGAAGCTTTCTTT
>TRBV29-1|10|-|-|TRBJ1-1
CSDVYLPAFF
TGCAGCGACGTCTACCTCCCGGCTTTCTTT
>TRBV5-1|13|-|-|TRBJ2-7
CASSGIGNYEQYF
TGCGCCAGCAGCGGCATCGGTAACTACGAGCAGTACTTC
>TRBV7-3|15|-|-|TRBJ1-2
CASSLRGSDRYGYTF
TGTGCCAGCAGCTTAAGGGGAAGCGACAGATATGGCTACACCTTC
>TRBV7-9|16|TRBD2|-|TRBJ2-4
CASSATSGGSLNIQYF
TGTGCCAGCAGTGCGACTAGCGGGGGTTCCTTAAACATTCAGTACTTC
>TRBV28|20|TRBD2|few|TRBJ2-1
CASSFSPTSGGFGSYNEQFF
TGTGCCAGCAGTTTCTCCCCGACTAGCGGGGGGTTTGGGTCCTACAATGAGCAGTTCTTC
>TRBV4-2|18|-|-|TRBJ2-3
CAGSQEAPQSMGGNTQYF
TGTGCCGGCAGCCAAGAAGCCCCCCAAAGCATGGGGGGTAATACGCAGTATTTT
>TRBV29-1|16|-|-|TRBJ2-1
CSVDGGRDSSYNEQFF
TGCAGCGTTGATGGAGGGCGGGATAGCTCCTACAATGAGCAGTTCTTC
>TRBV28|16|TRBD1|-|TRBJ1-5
CASRFWTGGRDQPQHF
TGTGCCAGCAGGTTCTGGACAGGGGGTCGGGATCAGCCCCAGCATTTT
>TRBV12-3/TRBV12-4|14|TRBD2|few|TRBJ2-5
CASGSGGLPETQYF
TGTGCCAGCGGCAGCGGGGGGCTACCGGAGACCCAGTACTTC
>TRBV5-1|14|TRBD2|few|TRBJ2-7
CASSLTGDYYEQYF
TGCGCCAGCAGCCTTACCGGGGACTACTACGAGCAGTACTTC
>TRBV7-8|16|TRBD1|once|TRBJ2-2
CASSFSGTVYTGELFF
TGTGCCAGCAGCTTCTCCGGGACAGTCTACACCGGGGAGCTGTTTTTT
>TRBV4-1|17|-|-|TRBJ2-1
CASSQDTRGDTYNEQFF
TGCGCCAGCAGCCAAGACACACGGGGGGACACTTACAATGAGCAGTTCTTC
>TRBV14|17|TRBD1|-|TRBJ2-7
CASSQELSGTGAYEQYF
TGTGCCAGCAGCCAAGAGTTGTCCGGGACAGGAGCCTACGAGCAGTACTTC
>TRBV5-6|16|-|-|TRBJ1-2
CASSPTALLGVYGCTF
TGTGCCAGCAGCCCTACAGCACTGCTGGGGGTGTATGGCTGCACCTTC
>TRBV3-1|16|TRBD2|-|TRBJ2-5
CASSQDLAGGRETQYF
TGTGCCAGCAGCCAAGATTTGGCGGGGGGCCGAGAGACCCAGTACTTC
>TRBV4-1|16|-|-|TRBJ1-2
CASSQELGRLSYGYTF
TGCGCCAGCAGCCAAGAATTAGGGAGGTTATCCTATGGCTACACCTTC
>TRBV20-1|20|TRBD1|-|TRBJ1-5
CSAREQGALMVIQSNQPQHF
TGCAGTGCTAGGGAACAGGGGGCTTTGATGGTAATTCAAAGCAATCAGCCCCAGCATTTT
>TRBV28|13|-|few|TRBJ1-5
CASLKGSNQPQHF
TGTGCCAGTCTTAAGGGGAGCAATCAGCCCCAGCATTTT
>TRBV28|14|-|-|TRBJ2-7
CASSLYEDAYEQYF
TGTGCCAGCAGTTTATATGAAGACGCCTACGAGCAGTACTTC
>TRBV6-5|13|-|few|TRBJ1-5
CASPRAEGKPQHF
TGTGCCAGCCCGCGGGCAGAAGGTAAGCCCCAGCATTTT
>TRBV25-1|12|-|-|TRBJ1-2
CASSEQDLGYTF
TGTGCCAGCAGTGAGCAGGATCTCGGCTACACCTTC
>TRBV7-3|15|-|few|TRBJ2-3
CASSLRGGGGDAQYF
TGTGCCAGCAGCTTAAGAGGGGGGGGTGGGGACGCGCAGTATTTT
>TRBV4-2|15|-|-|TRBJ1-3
CASSQPGSSGNTIYF
TGTGCCAGCAGCCAGCCCGGGAGCTCTGGAAACACCATATATTTT